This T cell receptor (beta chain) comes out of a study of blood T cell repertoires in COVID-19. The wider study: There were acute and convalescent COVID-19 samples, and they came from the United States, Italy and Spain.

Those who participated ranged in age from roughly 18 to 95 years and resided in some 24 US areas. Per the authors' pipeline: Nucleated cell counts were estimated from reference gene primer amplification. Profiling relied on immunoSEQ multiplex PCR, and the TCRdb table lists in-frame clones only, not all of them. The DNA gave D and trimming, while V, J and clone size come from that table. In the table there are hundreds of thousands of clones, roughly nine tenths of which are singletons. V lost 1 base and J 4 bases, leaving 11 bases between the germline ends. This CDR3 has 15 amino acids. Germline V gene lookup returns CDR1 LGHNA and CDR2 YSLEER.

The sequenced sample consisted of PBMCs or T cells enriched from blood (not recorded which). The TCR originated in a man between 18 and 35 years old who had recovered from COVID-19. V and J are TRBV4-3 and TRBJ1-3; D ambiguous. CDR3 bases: TGCGCCAGCAGCCAAGTGAACAGCCGCGGAAACACCATATATTTT. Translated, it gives CASSQVNSRGNTIYF.